This entry lists 25 T cell receptor beta chains sequenced from one sample in a study of T cells in Graves' hyperthyroidism and ophthalmopathy. Regions amplified from RNA transcripts were the TCR beta CDR3 regions. Initially, a first-round RT-PCR of the TCR CDR3 employed the HTBI primer set. MiXCR, run by TCRdb on the multiplex PCR reads, gives a single entry per CDR3 protein. Seen here are under 600,000 distinct CDR3 sequences, more than 15% observed once, and the top ten hold under 3.5%. The source material was blood. The receptors were gathered from a woman in her forties with Graves' ophthalmopathy.

This sequence joins TRBV30 and TRBJ2-1; 9 bases agree with TRBD2. The V and J ends lost 0 bases and 7 bases, in that order; junction bases with no gene match: 7. Germline V gene data show CDR1 as GTSNPN and CDR2 as SVGIG (reference sequence). This CDR3 has 15 residues. In nucleotides, the CDR3 is TGTGCCTGGAGTGTTCGGCGGGGGGGCGAGAATGAGCAGTTCTTC. Translated: CAWSVRRGGENEQFF.

This clonotype has at least ten counts. The CDR3 sequence is CASSDKLTYEQYF. CDR3 coding DNA: TGTGCCAGCAGTGATAAGTTGACCTACGAGCAGTACTTC. The chain links TRBV2 to TRBJ2-7; D remains ambiguous. Germline lookup yields CDR1 SNHLY and CDR2 FYNNEI. The germline V and J ends were trimmed by 3 bases and 2 bases, with 8 bases remaining between them. The CDR3 is made up of 13 amino acids.

CDR3 residues: CASSLALGNEQYF. CDR3 bases: TGTGCCAGCAGCTTAGCGTTGGGGAACGAGCAGTACTTC. The J gene is TRBJ2-7, the V gene TRBV7-9; D gene ambiguous. The germline V gene has CDR1 SEHNR and CDR2 FQNEAQ (reference sequence). Trimming shortened V by 0 bases and J by 5 bases, and 8 bases separated the two germline ends. The CDR3 has 13 amino acids.

The chain links TRBV6-1 to TRBJ1-5, with TRBD1 as a possible D gene (6 bases). The CDR3 is 14 residues long. CDR1 and CDR2 (germline): MNHNS, SASEGT. The ends were cut back, 9 bases at V and 1 base at J, with 13 bases in the middle. Here the CDR3 reads CASNLGGSNQPQHF. CDR3 DNA sequence: TGTGCCAGTAACTTAGGGGGAAGCAATCAGCCCCAGCATTTT.

The rearrangement uses TRBV18 and TRBJ1-1, with a tentative D call TRBD1 (6 bases). The germline V gene encodes CDR1 KGHSH and CDR2 LQKENI. V shed 8 bases and J shed 1 base, with 14 bases lying between them. CDR3 length: 14 residues. CDR3 in amino acids: CASANGQQNTEAFF. CDR3 DNA sequence: TGTGCCAGCGCCAACGGACAGCAGAACACTGAAGCTTTCTTT.

The V call is TRBV7-9, the J call TRBJ1-6, with D possibly TRBD1 on 6 matching bases. Trimming took off 1 base at V and 9 bases at J, with 13 bases between the two ends. The CDR3 extends over 15 amino acids. In germline, CDR1 is SEHNR, CDR2 FQNEAQ (reference sequence). The CDR3 is CASSLGAGVGSPLHF. The DNA of the CDR3 is TGTGCCAGCAGCTTAGGGGCAGGGGTAGGTTCACCCCTCCACTTT.

This clonotype showed up many times. The chain employs TRBV20-1 and TRBJ2-7; TRBD2 agrees at 9 bases. The J segment lost 3 bases and the V segment lost 4 bases, leaving 7 bases of the junction unmatched. From germline, CDR1 is DFQATT and CDR2 SNEGSKA (reference sequence). This CDR3 has 14 amino acids. CDR3 bases: TGCAGTGCTACAACCGGGACTAGCAGCTACGAGCAGTACTTC. As protein: CSATTGTSSYEQYF.

This clonotype came up a few times. V usage is TRBV2 and J usage is TRBJ1-2; D gene ambiguous. The CDR3 extends over 14 amino acids. Germline loops: CDR1 SNHLY, CDR2 FYNNEI. The V gene lost 3 bases and the J gene lost 4 bases, with 12 bases spanning the gap. CDR3 sequence reads: CASSDGQEIYGYTF. CDR3 DNA sequence: TGTGCCAGCAGTGATGGGCAGGAGATCTATGGCTACACCTTC.

This clonotype has at least ten counts. This rearrangement joins TRBV2 to TRBJ2-1; TRBD2 matches 10 bases. The CDR3 covers 15 residues. CDR1 SNHLY and CDR2 FYNNEI come from the germline V gene. With V trimmed by 6 bases and J by 6 bases, 8 bases remained unmatched. CDR3 protein: CASRTQRGGFNEQFF. In DNA form, the CDR3 reads TGTGCCAGCAGGACTCAGCGGGGGGGCTTCAATGAGCAGTTCTTC. Variable domain in full (rest from reference TRBV2 and TRBJ2-1): EPEVTQTPSHQVTQMGQEVILRCVPISNHLYFYWYRQILGQKVEFLVSFYNNEISEKSEIFDDQFSVERPDGSNFTLKIRSTKLEDSAMYFCASRTQRGGFNEQFFGPGTRLTVL.

This sequence joins TRBV28 and TRBJ1-1, with D possibly matching TRBD1 (5 bases). Trimming shortened V by 4 bases and J by 1 base, and 13 bases separated the two germline ends. Germline V lookup: CDR1 MDHEN, CDR2 SYDVKM. The CDR3 consists of 15 residues. CDR3 amino acids: CASSSAGTGNTEAFF. The CDR3 DNA reads TGTGCCAGCAGTTCCGCCGGGACGGGGAACACTGAAGCTTTCTTT.

Details on this clonotype: Just one base apart from a much larger clone, this may be a read error. The chain is built from TRBV5-1 and TRBJ1-1; D is perhaps TRBD1 (5 bases). The germline V gene has CDR1 SGHRS and CDR2 YFSETQ. There are 14 residues in the CDR3. CDR3 sequence (DNA): TGCGCCAGCAGTTTGGACATACCGAACACTGAAGCTTCCTTT. This translates into CASSLDIPNTEASF.

This clonotype was counted between two and nine times. The chain carries TRBV19 and TRBJ2-5, with 13 nucleotides matching TRBD2. The trim removed 6 bases at V and 3 bases at J, leaving 7 bases unmatched. This CDR3 region has 16 residues. In germline, CDR1 is LNHDA, CDR2 SQIVND (reference sequence). CDR3 region: CASSAGGLAGEETQYF. The CDR3 coding sequence is TGTGCCAGTAGCGCCGGCGGACTAGCGGGGGAAGAGACCCAGTACTTC. The full variable domain, its missing parts supplied by reference TRBV19 and TRBJ2-5, is DGGITQSPKYLFRKEGQNVTLSCEQNLNHDAMYWYRQDPGQGLRLIYYSQIVNDFQKGDIAEGYSVSREKKESFPLTVTSAQKNPTAFYLCASSAGGLAGEETQYFGPGTRLLVL.

This clonotype was seen repeatedly, ten times or more. The CDR3 DNA sequence: TGTGCCAGCTCACCGAATGGGGTGAACACTGAAGCTTTCTTT. Translating gives CASSPNGVNTEAFF. The chain recombines TRBV18 with TRBJ1-1, with D unclear. CDR3 size: 14 residues. Looked up from germline, CDR1 is KGHSH and CDR2 is LQKENI. Trimming cost V 3 bases and J 0 bases, with 8 bases left between them.

The CDR3 sequence: CASSGAGRNEQYF. CDR3 DNA: TGTGCCAGCAGCGGTGCGGGGAGGAACGAGCAGTACTTC. V gene TRBV9 combines with J gene TRBJ2-7, with TRBD2 as a possible D gene (6 bases). V was pared by 3 bases and J by 5 bases, with 12 bases between. The CDR3 extends over 13 amino acids. The V gene's germline CDR1 is SGDLS and CDR2 YYNGEE.

This clonotype has ten or more counts. This sequence joins TRBV30 and TRBJ1-1; tentative D call: TRBD1 (6 bases). This CDR3 comprises 13 residues. Germline CDR1 reads GTSNPN; CDR2 reads SVGIG (reference sequence). Trimming removed 2 bases from V and 4 bases from J, with 11 bases in between. The CDR3 region is CAWSRGAVTEAFF. The CDR3 coding sequence is TGTGCCTGGAGTAGGGGGGCGGTCACTGAAGCTTTCTTT.

About this clonotype itself: This may be a read error: a much more frequent sequence differs by one nucleotide. The chain recombines TRBV5-1 with TRBJ2-5; D is possibly TRBD1 or TRBD2 (5 bases each). Germline V CDR1 and CDR2: SGHRS, YFSETQ. The CDR3 runs 15 residues. Here the CDR3 reads CASSPPGRGGEIQYF. Written as DNA, the CDR3 is TGCGCCAGCAGTCCTCCGGGACGTGGGGGAGAGATCCAGTACTTC.

The rearrangement joins TRBV6-2 or TRBV6-3 to TRBJ1-5; 9 bases are shared with TRBD1. V was pared by 6 bases and J by 5 bases, with 11 bases of the junction left unmatched. CDR1 and CDR2 from the germline V gene are MNHEY and SVGEGT. This CDR3 region has 16 residues. CDR3 DNA sequence: TGTGCCAGCAGACCAACCGGGACAGGGATTCATCAGCCCCAGCATTTT. Its translation is CASRPTGTGIHQPQHF.

At least ten counts were recorded for this clonotype. J is TRBJ2-2 and V is TRBV3-1; D is uncertain. Germline V gene lookup returns CDR1 LGHDT and CDR2 YNNKEL (reference sequence). There are 14 residues in the CDR3. V was cut by 3 bases and J by 2 bases, with 7 bases left in between. This CDR3 is CASSQHTNTGELFF. The CDR3 DNA is TGTGCCAGCAGCCAGCACACCAACACCGGGGAGCTGTTTTTT.

J is TRBJ2-5 and V is TRBV7-9; D might be TRBD2 (5 bases). The V gene's germline CDR1 is SEHNR and CDR2 FQNEAQ (reference sequence). This CDR3 contains 15 residues. Trimming took 0 bases from V and 4 from J, leaving 12 bases between them. Here the CDR3 DNA reads TGTGCCAGCAGCTTAGCCAGCGGAGAGGGAGAGACCCAGTACTTC. Translation: CASSLASGEGETQYF.

This chain links TRBV12-3 or TRBV12-4 with TRBJ2-2; 8 bases line up with TRBD1. The CDR3 extends over 16 amino acids. With 5 bases clipped from V and 6 bases from J, the junction kept 11 bases outside the gene matches. The CDR3: CASSGTIGQGAGELFF. As DNA, the CDR3 is TGTGCCAGCAGTGGGACGATTGGACAGGGCGCCGGGGAGCTGTTTTTT.

As to this clonotype: The junction departs from the called germline gene at one end, perhaps through a read error. The chain couples TRBV7-2 to TRBJ2-7, with D possibly being TRBD2 (5 bases). The CDR3 covers 15 residues. Germline values: CDR1 SGHTA, CDR2 FQGNSA. The CDR3 region is CASSLVLPGNYEQYF. Here the CDR3 DNA reads TGTGCCAGTAGCTTAGTTCTCCCGGGAAACTACGAGCAGTACTTC.

This clonotype was counted at least ten times. The chain employs TRBV2 and TRBJ2-6; D possibly corresponds to TRBD1 (5 bases). The CDR3 is 17 amino acids. V gave up 4 bases and J gave up 4 bases, with 17 bases separating them. Germline-derived CDR1 and CDR2 are SNHLY and FYNNEI. The CDR3 nucleotides read TGTGCCAGCAGTGGGGGCCCCATTAGGGCGGGGGCCAACGTCCTGACTTTC. Amino acids: CASSGGPIRAGANVLTF. The full variable domain, completed using reference TRBV2 and TRBJ2-6, is EPEVTQTPSHQVTQMGQEVILRCVPISNHLYFYWYRQILGQKVEFLVSFYNNEISEKSEIFDDQFSVERPDGSNFTLKIRSTKLEDSAMYFCASSGGPIRAGANVLTFGAGSRLTVL.

The V gene is TRBV19, the J gene TRBJ2-1; 12 bases map to TRBD2. V dropped 10 bases and J dropped 7; count of bases not matched to a gene: 14. The germline V gene encodes CDR1 LNHDA and CDR2 SQIVND (reference sequence). CDR3 length equals 16 residues. Here the CDR3 reads CATASGRARGANEQFF. CDR3 coding DNA: TGTGCCACTGCTAGCGGGAGGGCCAGGGGAGCTAATGAGCAGTTCTTC.

V usage is TRBV4-1 and J usage is TRBJ1-2; tentative D call: TRBD1 (5 bases). Trimming took off 9 bases at V and 4 bases at J, with 21 bases between the two ends. The germline V gene has CDR1 MGHRA and CDR2 YSYEKL. This CDR3 region has 15 residues. CDR3 in amino acids: CASLGQGQPSYGYTF. CDR3 bases: TGCGCCAGTTTAGGGCAGGGCCAGCCTAGCTATGGCTACACCTTC.

This clonotype has only a few counts. The J gene is TRBJ2-1, the V gene TRBV7-9, with TRBD2 matching over 11 bases. The CDR3 has 16 amino acids. Germline V gene data show CDR1 as SEHNR and CDR2 as FQNEAQ (reference sequence). V shed 6 bases, J shed 2 bases, and the junction held 6 bases outside the gene matches. The CDR3 loop reads CASSPRLAGTYNEQFF. The CDR3 region has the DNA TGTGCCAGCAGTCCAAGACTAGCGGGGACCTACAATGAGCAGTTCTTC.